These 20 T cell receptor beta chains share one sample of origin, sequenced in a study of T cell repertoires in cytomegalovirus infection. Using its own MiXCR run on the reads, TCRdb lists one record per CDR3 protein. The table has nearly 550,000 distinct CDR3 sequences, about 15% seen once; the top ten hold about 24%. Source material: CD8+ T cells from PBMCs. The origin of the receptors is a human donor in good health (CMV status not recorded). Some clones in this sample may be carry-over from other donors' samples.

The V call is TRBV27, the J call TRBJ1-5; possibly TRBD1 for D (5 bases). The germline V gene encodes CDR1 MNHEY and CDR2 SMNVEV (reference sequence). This CDR3 has 13 amino acids. V lost 6 bases and J 6 bases, leaving 12 bases between the germline ends. CDR3 protein: CASRLAGGQPQHF. The CDR3 nucleotides read TGTGCCAGCAGACTTGCGGGGGGTCAGCCCCAGCATTTT.

This clonotype was observed a handful of times. The rearrangement links TRBV7-9 to TRBJ2-1; 9 bases are shared with TRBD1. CDR1 is SEHNR and CDR2 is FQNEAQ in the germline V gene (reference sequence). The junction had 7 bases not matched to a gene; V was cut back by 7 bases and J by 9 bases. This CDR3 contains 13 residues. CDR3 region: CASTGQGSGEQFF. The CDR3 DNA follows: TGTGCCAGCACCGGACAGGGGTCAGGTGAGCAGTTCTTC.

Of note for this clonotype: An end of the junction differs from the germline gene, which may be a read error. The chain joins TRBV7-9 to TRBJ2-3; D is ambiguous. Germline V gives CDR1 SEHNR, CDR2 FQNEAQ (reference sequence). This CDR3 region has 13 residues. This chain's CDR3 is CARSFLRADTQYF. The CDR3 region has the DNA TGTGCCAGAAGCTTCCTCCGGGCAGATACGCAGTATTTT. The full variable domain, completed using reference TRBV7-9 and TRBJ2-3, is DTGVSQNPRHKITKRGQNVTFRCDPISEHNRLYWYRQTLGQGPEFLTYFQNEAQLEKSRLLSDRFSAERPKGSFSTLEIQRTEQGDSAMYLCARSFLRADTQYFGPGTRLTVL.

This clonotype was counted between two and nine times. The chain carries TRBV27 and TRBJ1-6, with D perhaps matching TRBD1 (5 bases). The V gene lost 6 bases and the J gene lost 10 bases, with 13 bases spanning the gap. The CDR3 length is 13 residues. Germline assignment: CDR1 MNHEY and CDR2 SMNVEV (reference sequence). Here the CDR3 DNA reads TGTGCCAGCAGCCCCGTAAGGGGATCACCCCTCCACTTT. Encoded protein: CASSPVRGSPLHF.

This clonotype was recorded at least ten times. This rearrangement joins TRBV2 to TRBJ2-1, with 9 bases that match TRBD2. J lost 6 bases, V lost 8 bases, and 11 bases had no gene match. Per germline, CDR1 SNHLY and CDR2 FYNNEI. The CDR3 totals 15 residues. The CDR3, as DNA: TGTGCCAGCTTGACTAGCGGAAACCCTGGCAATGAGCAGTTCTTC. This sequence encodes CASLTSGNPGNEQFF.

This clonotype appeared many times. V and J are TRBV19 and TRBJ1-2; 7 positions match TRBD1. The CDR3 runs 14 residues. Germline loops: CDR1 LNHDA, CDR2 SQIVND (reference sequence). Losses at the gene ends were 5 bases for V and 8 bases for J; bases not matched to a gene: 11. This CDR3 reads CASSARDSHGGYTF. The CDR3 DNA follows: TGTGCCAGTAGTGCCCGGGACAGCCACGGAGGCTACACCTTC.

The chain links TRBV30 to TRBJ1-1; D is perhaps TRBD1 (6 bases). Germline V CDR1 and CDR2: GTSNPN, SVGIG (reference sequence). CDR3 size: 14 residues. V lost 4 bases to trimming and J lost 0 bases, with 12 bases between them. The CDR3 nucleotides are TGTGCCTGGACCGATGGACAGTTGAACACTGAAGCTTTCTTT. Its translation: CAWTDGQLNTEAFF.

This chain joins TRBV19 and TRBJ1-1; D unclear. CDR1 and CDR2 (germline): LNHDA, SQIVND (reference sequence). The CDR3 runs to 13 residues. V lost 1 base and J 8 bases, leaving 11 bases between the germline ends. The DNA for the CDR3 is TGTGCCAGTAGTATAGTCGGGGAAACAGAAGCTTTCTTT. It translates to CASSIVGETEAFF.

This chain uses TRBV5-4 with TRBJ1-1, with 7 bases matching TRBD1. Germline V gene lookup returns CDR1 SGHNT and CDR2 YYREEE (reference sequence). V was clipped by 3 bases and J by 1 base; unmatched bases: 12. CDR3 length: 17 residues. CDR3 loop: CASSSTTTGRENTEAFF. Written as DNA, the CDR3 is TGTGCCAGCAGCTCCACGACGACAGGGAGGGAGAACACTGAAGCTTTCTTT.

This clonotype was picked up many times. The chain uses TRBV7-2 and TRBJ2-3, with 12 bases aligning to TRBD2. Germline CDR1 and CDR2: SGHTA and FQGNSA. Trimming at V came to 5 bases and at J to 3 bases, leaving 15 bases not matched to a gene. This CDR3 contains 19 residues. Written as DNA, the CDR3 is TGTGCCAGCAGCCCGCGGCTCACTAGCGGGAGGACTGTTACAGATACGCAGTATTTT. Protein: CASSPRLTSGRTVTDTQYF. Filled out from reference TRBV7-2 and TRBJ2-3, the complete variable domain reads GAGVSQSPSNKVTEKGKDVELRCDPISGHTALYWYRQSLGQGLEFLIYFQGNSAPDKSGLPSDRFSAERTGGSVSTLTIQRTQQEDSAVYLCASSPRLTSGRTVTDTQYFGPGTRLTVL.

This clonotype was found many times. The CDR3 here is CASSSNRGMNTEAFF. The CDR3 DNA sequence: TGTGCCAGCAGCTCAAACAGGGGCATGAACACTGAAGCTTTCTTT. V usage is TRBV7-3 and J usage is TRBJ1-1; the match to TRBD1 covers 7 bases. Trimming removed 4 bases from V and 0 bases from J; junction bases left unmatched: 5. The germline V gene has CDR1 SGHTA and CDR2 FQGTGA. The CDR3 spans 15 residues.

The chain links TRBV9 to TRBJ2-4, with TRBD2 matching over 8 bases. Losses at the gene ends were 0 bases for V and 0 bases for J; bases not matched to a gene: 5. CDR1 is SGDLS and CDR2 is YYNGEE in the germline V gene. This CDR3 comprises 17 residues. The CDR3 region is CASSVGGSGGAKNIQYF. For the CDR3, the DNA is TGTGCCAGCAGCGTAGGAGGGAGCGGGGGAGCCAAAAACATTCAGTACTTC. The full variable domain, its missing parts supplied by reference TRBV9 and TRBJ2-4, is DSGVTQTPKHLITATGQRVTLRCSPRSGDLSVYWYQQSLDQGLQFLIQYYNGEERAKGNILERFSAQQFPDLHSELNLSSLELGDSALYFCASSVGGSGGAKNIQYFGAGTRLSVL.

This clonotype occurred a few times. V gene TRBV19 combines with J gene TRBJ2-4, with D possibly matching TRBD2 (5 bases). V lost 3 bases, J lost 0 bases, and 12 bases lay in between. Germline CDR1 reads LNHDA; CDR2 reads SQIVND (reference sequence). The CDR3 length is 16 residues. CDR3 nucleotide sequence: TGTGCCAGTAGTATGAGTGGGAGTCTAGCCAAAAACATTCAGTACTTC. This gives the protein CASSMSGSLAKNIQYF.

This clonotype was seen only a few times. The chain carries TRBV30 and TRBJ2-1; 8 positions match TRBD2. The germline V gene encodes CDR1 GTSNPN and CDR2 SVGIG (reference sequence). V shed 3 bases and J 2 bases; nucleotides not matched to a gene: 9. The length of the CDR3 is 16 residues. CDR3: CAWSETLAGAYNEQFF. The CDR3 DNA reads TGTGCCTGGAGCGAAACCCTAGCGGGCGCCTACAATGAGCAGTTCTTC.

This clonotype was seen ten or more times. This chain connects TRBV11-1 to TRBJ2-7; 7 bases align to TRBD2. J was trimmed by 2 bases and V by 3 bases; bases with no gene match: 7. The CDR3 runs 15 residues. Germline CDR1 SGHAT, CDR2 FQDESV (reference sequence). The CDR3 loop reads CASSFGGNSPYEQYF. For the CDR3, the DNA is TGTGCCAGCAGCTTCGGGGGGAACAGTCCCTACGAGCAGTACTTC.

The chain uses TRBV11-2 and TRBJ1-1; no clear D gene. The V gene lost 0 bases and the J gene lost 3 bases, with 11 bases spanning the gap. There are 15 residues in the CDR3. Per the germline V gene, CDR1 is SGHAT and CDR2 is FQNNGV. The CDR3 loop is CASSLDERGYTEAFF. In DNA, the CDR3 is TGTGCCAGCAGCTTAGATGAGCGGGGATACACTGAAGCTTTCTTT.

The chain joins TRBV10-3 to TRBJ1-1, with TRBD1 matching 8 bases. The CDR3 runs 13 residues. The junction had 4 bases not matched to a gene; V was cut back by 9 bases and J by 1 base. Germline CDR1 ENHRY, CDR2 SYGVKD. DNA for the CDR3: TGTGCCATAGACAGGGGCGAGAACACTGAAGCTTTCTTT. Its translation: CAIDRGENTEAFF.

As to this clonotype: The conserved final phenylalanine or tryptophan is absent from the CDR3, which likely points to a read error. CDR3 amino acids: CARSSGTSAPGTGELFL. CDR3 DNA: TGCGCCAGAAGCTCGGGAACTAGCGCCCCGGGGACCGGGGAGCTGTTTTTA. The V gene is TRBV5-1, the J gene TRBJ2-2; 7 bases agree with TRBD2. Germline assignment: CDR1 SGHRS and CDR2 YFSETQ. CDR3 length: 17 residues.

This clonotype was counted at least ten times. CDR3 sequence (DNA): TGTGCCAGCAGCTTCCCGGGACAGGGCATTTGGGAGCAGTACTTC. It specifies CASSFPGQGIWEQYF. This rearrangement joins TRBV11-2 to TRBJ2-7; 9 nucleotides line up with TRBD1. V lost 3 bases, J lost 7 bases, and 10 bases stayed unmatched. Germline V gene data show CDR1 as SGHAT and CDR2 as FQNNGV. The length of the CDR3 is 15 residues.

In its sample, this clonotype was seen many times. This chain joins TRBV9 and TRBJ2-1; TRBD2 matches 13 bases. J was trimmed by 10 bases and V by 4 bases; bases with no gene match: 8. The germline V gene has CDR1 SGDLS and CDR2 YYNGEE. The CDR3 has 15 residues. The CDR3 here is CASSFTSGGAVEQFF. The CDR3 region has the DNA TGTGCCAGCAGCTTCACTAGCGGGGGGGCGGTAGAGCAGTTCTTC.